These 10 T cell receptor beta chains came from one sample sequenced in a study of cytomegalovirus exposure and HLA in healthy donors. Primers for the PCR totalled 60 Vbeta and 13 Jbeta. The data were produced by immunoSEQ multiplex PCR, yet TCRdb's version contains in-frame clones alone and is incomplete. Of about 150,000 clones listed, less than 90% are singletons. Sequencing was performed on PBMCs. These receptor sequences come from a woman between 18 and 30 years old in good health and CMV-seronegative.

This clone was counted only a few times. V and J are TRBV27 and TRBJ1-1; possibly TRBD1 for D (5 bases). With 8 bases removed from V and 3 bases from J, the gap between germline ends came to 19 bases. The CDR3 spans 15 residues. Germline CDR1 MNHEY, CDR2 SMNVEV (reference sequence). The CDR3 DNA reads as TGTGCCAGCCGAAACCAGGGAATGGCGCACACTGAAGCTTTCTTT. Translated: CASRNQGMAHTEAFF.

In this sample, this clone turned up once. J is TRBJ2-5 and V is TRBV27; 7 bases map to TRBD2. CDR1 is MNHEY and CDR2 is SMNVEV in the germline V gene (reference sequence). The CDR3 has 13 residues. J lost 7 bases, V lost 3 bases, and 5 bases had no gene match. CDR3 protein: CASSLGTGGTQYF. CDR3 bases: TGTGCCAGCAGTTTGGGGACGGGAGGGACCCAGTACTTC.

Concerning this clone itself: Other DNA sequences of this sample code for an identical CDR3. The V call is TRBV5-1, the J call TRBJ2-3; 7 bases fit TRBD1. The CDR3 is 13 residues long. Germline CDR1 reads SGHRS; CDR2 reads YFSETQ. The V segment lost 4 bases and the J segment 4 bases; nucleotides outside the gene matches: 3. In DNA, the CDR3 is TGCGCCAGCAGCCTACAGGGGTCAGATACGCAGTATTTT. This encodes CASSLQGSDTQYF.

This sequence joins TRBV11-1 and TRBJ2-2; no clear D. V lost 6 bases to trimming and J lost 1 base, with 9 bases between them. The germline V gene has CDR1 SGHAT and CDR2 FQDESV (reference sequence). This CDR3 spans 14 amino acids. The CDR3: CASSQDWNTGELFF. CDR3 nucleotides: TGTGCCAGCAGTCAGGATTGGAACACCGGGGAGCTGTTTTTT.

The chain joins TRBV5-4 to TRBJ1-1; D uncertain. Germline values: CDR1 SGHNT, CDR2 YYREEE (reference sequence). The CDR3 loop spans 13 amino acids. V dropped 3 bases and J dropped 4 bases, with 10 bases sitting between them. The CDR3 DNA reads TGTGCCAGCAGCTGGTTGGAGGGCACTGAAGCTTTCTTT. Translating gives CASSWLEGTEAFF.

The V call is TRBV18, the J call TRBJ2-5; 7 bases line up with TRBD2. There are 13 residues in the CDR3. CDR1 and CDR2 (germline): KGHSH, LQKENI. The J segment lost 3 bases and the V segment lost 4 bases, leaving 2 bases of the junction unmatched. For the CDR3, the DNA is TGTGCCAGCTCACGGACTAGGGAAGAGACCCAGTACTTC. This sequence encodes CASSRTREETQYF.

The DNA of the CDR3 is TGTGCCAGCAGCCCTCAGACAGGGTGGGGACCTGAAGCTTTCTTT. This encodes CASSPQTGWGPEAFF. This sequence joins TRBV28 and TRBJ1-1; 7 bases agree with TRBD1. The ends lost 6 bases at V and 6 bases at J; junction bases unmatched: 13. The CDR3 runs 15 residues. Looked up from germline, CDR1 is MDHEN and CDR2 is SYDVKM.

The V gene is TRBV27, the J gene TRBJ2-1; the D gene is possibly TRBD1 (6 bases). Germline lookup yields CDR1 MNHEY and CDR2 SMNVEV (reference sequence). CDR3 size: 15 residues. Trimming removed 0 bases from V and 4 bases from J, with 10 bases in between. The DNA of the CDR3 is TGTGCCAGCAGTTTATCCGAGGGGGTATACAATGAGCAGTTCTTC. It codes for CASSLSEGVYNEQFF.

This clone was seen only once. The CDR3 ends on some other residue instead of the conserved phenylalanine or tryptophan, so this is likely a read error. The CDR3 reads CASSLAGGDSYEQYL. The CDR3 bases are TGTGCCAGCAGCTTAGCAGGGGGAGACTCCTACGAGCAGTACCTC. V usage is TRBV7-6 and J usage is TRBJ2-7; tentative D call: TRBD1 (6 bases). Deletions cut 0 bases from V and 0 bases from J, with 9 bases between. This CDR3 region has 15 residues. The germline V gene encodes CDR1 SGHVS and CDR2 FNYEAQ.

CDR3 sequence reads: CASSIPEGPQHF. The CDR3 coding sequence is TGTGCCAGTAGTATACCCGAGGGGCCCCAGCATTTT. The genes are TRBV19 and TRBJ1-5; D gene uncertain. The V end was cut by 2 bases, the J end by 9 bases, with 8 bases between. Germline V lookup: CDR1 LNHDA, CDR2 SQIVND (reference sequence). This CDR3 comprises 12 residues.